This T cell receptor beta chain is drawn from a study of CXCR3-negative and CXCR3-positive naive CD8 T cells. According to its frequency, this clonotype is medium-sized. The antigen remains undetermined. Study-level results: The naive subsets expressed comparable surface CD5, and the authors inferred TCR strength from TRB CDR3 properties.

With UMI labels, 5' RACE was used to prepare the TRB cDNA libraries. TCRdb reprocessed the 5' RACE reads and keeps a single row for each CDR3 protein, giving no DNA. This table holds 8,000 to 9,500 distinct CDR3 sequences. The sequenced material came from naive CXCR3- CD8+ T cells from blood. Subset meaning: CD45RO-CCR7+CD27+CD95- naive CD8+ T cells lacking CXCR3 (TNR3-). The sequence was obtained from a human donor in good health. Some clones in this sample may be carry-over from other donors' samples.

CDR3 protein: CASSGGSYEQYF. The chain recombines TRBV7-9 with TRBJ2-7. Germline V gene lookup returns CDR1 SEHNR and CDR2 FQNEAQ (reference sequence). The CDR3 is made up of 12 amino acids.